What follows are 4 T cell receptor beta chains derived from one specimen sequenced in a study of blood T cell repertoires in COVID-19. Generated by immunoSEQ multiplex PCR, the TCRdb table keeps only in-frame clones and is missing some. The table has under 300,000 clones, around 85% seen once. The specimen sequenced was peripheral blood. The receptors derive from a woman aged 30 to 39 with COVID-19, enrolled during active disease.

V usage is TRBV19 and J usage is TRBJ2-2, with no clear D. The CDR3 totals 12 residues. V was trimmed by 8 bases and J by 2 bases, leaving 6 bases between them. Germline values: CDR1 LNHDA, CDR2 SQIVND (reference sequence). DNA for the CDR3: TGTGCCAGTGAGCGAAACACCGGGGAGCTGTTTTTT. This encodes CASERNTGELFF.

The chain has TRBV6-5 and TRBJ1-3; 11 bases are shared with TRBD1. The CDR3 consists of 16 residues. CDR1 is MNHEY, CDR2 SVGAGI, per germline. The V and J ends lost 3 bases and 0 bases, in that order; junction bases with no gene match: 1. CDR3 in DNA: TGTGCCAGCAGTTATGGGACAGGGGGCTCTGGAAACACCATATATTTT. This gives the protein CASSYGTGGSGNTIYF.

This sequence joins TRBV29-1 and TRBJ1-1; 7 bases match TRBD1. With V trimmed by 6 bases and J by 4 bases, 5 bases remained unmatched. The germline V gene has CDR1 SQVTM and CDR2 ANQGSEA. The CDR3 has 12 residues. The DNA for the CDR3 is TGCAGCGTAGAGACAGGGCGCACTGAAGCTTTCTTT. This gives the protein CSVETGRTEAFF.

The V call is TRBV11-2, the J call TRBJ2-3, with TRBD1 as a possible D gene (6 bases). The germline CDR1 and CDR2 sequences are SGHAT and FQNNGV. CDR3 length: 15 residues. Trimming removed 1 base at V and 3 bases at J, with 11 bases between. In nucleotides, the CDR3 is TGTGCCAGCAGCTTAGTTCTGGGGGCAACAGATACGCAGTATTTT. Its protein is CASSLVLGATDTQYF.